This T cell receptor (beta chain) was identified during a study of beta chain features in type 1 diabetes. Regarding the study as a whole: Type 1 diabetes patients had TCRB CDR3s that were shorter (moderately but significantly so) in all four CD4+ subsets.

The length of the CDR3 is 13 residues. The germline CDR1 and CDR2 sequences are SGHTA and FQGNSA. J was trimmed by 4 bases and V by 8 bases; bases with no gene match: 6. Reverse transcription of all isolated RNA meant that expressed TCRB transcripts were sequenced. Here immunoSEQ multiplex PCR was the method, and the copy in TCRdb shows in-frame clones only, minus some. The sample gives fewer than 200,000 clones, about 13% of which show up once; 0.62% is in the top ten. Comments on this clone: What it binds is not known.

Specimen: central memory CD4+ T cells from blood. The gene calls are TRBV7-2 and TRBJ2-5, with 8 positions matching TRBD2. This receptor was obtained from a woman aged 18-29 years in good health. The CDR3 DNA follows: TGTGCCAGCGGAGCGGGAGCGAGAGAGACCCAGTACTTC. Its protein product is CASGAGARETQYF.